The 15 T cell receptor beta chains given below trace back to one sample, sequenced in a study of human T cells and chemical hapten exposure. TCRdb reprocessed the RACE reads with MiXCR, giving one entry per CDR3 protein. Among 50,000 to 65,000 distinct CDR3 sequences listed, 9% to 10% were seen once. The time point: patch test 3, about 24 weeks after DPC sensitization. Treatment: therapeutic diphenylcyclopropenone sensitization with weekly scalp DPC. Sequences were derived from whole blood, sampled in connection with sensitization to the hapten diphenylcyclopropenone (DPC). The receptor source for this set is a woman aged 40 to 50 with alopecia areata. Some clones in this sample may be carry-over from other donors' samples.

Only a few counts were recorded for this clonotype. The J gene is TRBJ1-4, the V gene TRBV20-1; D possibly corresponds to TRBD1 (5 bases). Germline CDR1 reads DFQATT; CDR2 reads SNEGSKA (reference sequence). CDR3 length: 14 residues. V was cut by 3 bases and J by 7 bases, with 15 bases left in between. The CDR3, as DNA: TGCAGTGCTAGTCAAGGCAGGGAAGTTGAAAAACTGTTTTTT. The encoded protein is CSASQGREVEKLFF.

V gene TRBV27 combines with J gene TRBJ2-2; D is unresolved. Germline CDR1 MNHEY, CDR2 SMNVEV (reference sequence). V was pared by 0 bases and J by 4 bases, with 6 bases between. The CDR3 has 14 residues. For the CDR3, the DNA is TGTGCCAGCAGTTTATCGGAAGTCACCGGGGAGCTGTTTTTT. Translation gives CASSLSEVTGELFF.

This clonotype has only a few counts. V gene TRBV2 combines with J gene TRBJ1-5, with 8 bases fitting TRBD1. CDR1 is SNHLY and CDR2 is FYNNEI in the germline V gene. The trim removed 5 bases at V and 6 bases at J, leaving 9 bases unmatched. This CDR3 region has 15 residues. The CDR3 here is CASSQSTGAGQPQHF. CDR3 coding DNA: TGTGCCAGCAGTCAATCGACAGGGGCGGGTCAGCCCCAGCATTTT.

V usage is TRBV20-1 and J usage is TRBJ2-5, with D perhaps TRBD2 (6 bases). With 5 bases removed from V and 7 bases from J, the gap between germline ends came to 17 bases. This CDR3 contains 13 residues. Germline V CDR1 and CDR2: DFQATT, SNEGSKA (reference sequence). Written as DNA, the CDR3 is TGCAGTGCTCGTAGCTCCCTTAGCGGGACCCAGTACTTC. It encodes CSARSSLSGTQYF.

Many counts were recorded for this clonotype. V and J are TRBV3-1 and TRBJ1-3, with TRBD1 matching 9 bases. The CDR3 is 15 amino acids. Trimming cost V 4 bases and J 2 bases; bases outside gene matches: 3. Germline V CDR1 and CDR2: LGHDT, YNNKEL (reference sequence). The CDR3 is CASSRQGVAGNTIYF. The CDR3, as DNA: TGTGCCAGCAGCCGACAGGGGGTGGCTGGAAACACCATATATTTT. The full variable domain, rest sourced from reference TRBV3-1 and TRBJ1-3, is DTAVSQTPKYLVTQMGNDKSIKCEQNLGHDTMYWYKQDSKKFLKIMFSYNNKELIINETVPNRFSPKSPDKAHLNLHINSLELGDSAVYFCASSRQGVAGNTIYFGEGSWLTVV.

This clonotype was seen only a few times. The genes are TRBV29-1 and TRBJ2-7; 11 bases map to TRBD2. This CDR3 region has 13 residues. The trim removed 4 bases at V and 7 bases at J, leaving 6 bases unmatched. In germline, CDR1 is SQVTM, CDR2 ANQGSEA. As DNA, the CDR3 is TGCAGCGTTGGCCGCAGACTAGCGGGGGAGCAGTACTTC. This translates into CSVGRRLAGEQYF.

Concerning this clonotype: Since a much larger clone is just one base distant, this may be a read error. The chain has TRBV6-4 and TRBJ2-3, with D unclear. Trimming shortened V by 8 bases and J by 0 bases, and 9 bases separated the two germline ends. Germline CDR1 is MRHNA and CDR2 is SNTAGT. The CDR3 runs 13 residues. As DNA, the CDR3 is TGTGCCAGCGGTCAAAGTAGCACAGATACGCAGTATTTT. It is translated as CASGQSSTDTQYF.

This clonotype was seen a handful of times. This chain links TRBV4-1 with TRBJ1-1; D is uncertain. Germline loops: CDR1 MGHRA, CDR2 YSYEKL. V lost 1 base, J lost 8 bases, and 11 bases lay in between. The CDR3 has 13 amino acids. The CDR3 sequence: CASSQGGSMEAFF. The CDR3 DNA reads TGCGCCAGCAGCCAAGGCGGGTCTATGGAAGCTTTCTTT.

The chain has TRBV30 and TRBJ1-4; D gene unclear. Per the germline V gene, CDR1 is GTSNPN and CDR2 is SVGIG (reference sequence). V was trimmed by 2 bases and J by 3 bases, leaving 16 bases between them. CDR3 length: 16 residues. The CDR3 spells CAWSIRSGFPNEKLFF. The CDR3 bases are TGTGCCTGGAGTATACGCTCGGGGTTCCCTAATGAAAAACTGTTTTTT.

There are a few counts of this clonotype. The CDR3 spells CASDKEIGGYEQYF. CDR3 nucleotides: TGTGCCAGCGATAAGGAAATTGGGGGCTACGAGCAGTACTTC. The chain has TRBV6-1 and TRBJ2-7; perhaps D is TRBD1 or TRBD2 (5 bases each). V was pared by 8 bases and J by 3 bases, with 17 bases between. The CDR3 consists of 14 residues. The V gene's germline CDR1 is MNHNS and CDR2 SASEGT.

This chain links TRBV4-3 with TRBJ1-1, with D uncertain. CDR3 length: 14 residues. Germline loops: CDR1 LGHNA, CDR2 YSLEER. V shed 1 base and J shed 3 bases, with 9 bases lying between them. CDR3: CASSQGWRDTEAFF. Here the CDR3 DNA reads TGCGCCAGCAGCCAAGGTTGGAGGGACACTGAAGCTTTCTTT.

The chain recombines TRBV19 with TRBJ2-7, with D perhaps assigned TRBD1 or TRBD2 (5 bases each). This CDR3 has 12 residues. Germline loops: CDR1 LNHDA, CDR2 SQIVND (reference sequence). The V gene lost 5 bases and the J gene lost 7 bases, with 12 bases spanning the gap. The DNA of the CDR3 is TGTGCCAGTAGTGGGGGATTCGGAGAGCAGTACTTC. Amino acid sequence: CASSGGFGEQYF.

In its sample, this clonotype was seen a few times. The chain employs TRBV4-1 and TRBJ2-7; 7 bases are shared with TRBD1. Germline V gene data show CDR1 as MGHRA and CDR2 as YSYEKL. V lost 1 base and J lost 2; bases outside the gene matches: 5. CDR3 size: 15 residues. The CDR3 DNA reads TGCGCCAGCAGCCAAGGACAGGGCGGCACCTACGAGCAGTACTTC. Protein: CASSQGQGGTYEQYF.

This clonotype was recorded a few times. V is TRBV20-1 and J is TRBJ1-1; TRBD1 agrees at 8 bases. This CDR3 region has 14 residues. Germline assignment: CDR1 DFQATT and CDR2 SNEGSKA (reference sequence). After removal of 6 bases from V and 1 base from J, the junction contained 7 bases not matched to a gene. CDR3: CSAPTGATNTEAFF. CDR3 DNA: TGCAGTGCGCCGACAGGGGCCACGAACACTGAAGCTTTCTTT.

The V call is TRBV5-8, the J call TRBJ2-1, with D perhaps matching TRBD1 (5 bases). Germline assignment: CDR1 SGHTS and CDR2 YDEGEE. This CDR3 has 15 residues. V lost 4 bases, J lost 9 bases, and 20 bases lay in between. CDR3 sequence reads: CASSRDSVLYGEQFF. CDR3 DNA sequence: TGTGCCAGCAGCCGCGACAGTGTCCTCTACGGTGAGCAGTTCTTC.